This T cell receptor beta chain emerged from a study of shared clonotypes between healthy human individuals. The V gene's germline CDR1 is SGHAT and CDR2 FQNNGV. The CDR3 runs 12 residues. The V end was cut by 5 bases, the J end by 5 bases, with 9 bases between. This clone showed up just once. Measured with immunoSEQ multiplex PCR; TCRdb has only the in-frame clones, and not every one. The sample includes over a million clones, 98% of them seen just once. The gene calls are TRBV11-2 and TRBJ1-1, with unresolved D. The receptor was derived from a man between 25 and 39 years old in good health. The specimen sequenced was naive CD4+ T cells sorted from blood. Sample subset: CD45RA+ positively selected. Written as DNA, the CDR3 is TGTGCCAGCAGCCGTCTTAGGACTGAAGCTTTCTTT. Residues: CASSRLRTEAFF.